Each of the 16 T cell receptor beta chains below was sequenced from the same sample in a study of T cells in Graves' hyperthyroidism and ophthalmopathy. Researchers amplified the TCR beta CDR3 regions from RNA transcripts. The HTBI primer set drove a first-round RT-PCR of the TCR CDR3. MiXCR was run by TCRdb on the multiplex PCR reads, yielding one entry per CDR3 protein. The profile covers 480,000 or so distinct CDR3 sequences, with around 50% appearing a single time and about two fifths taken by the ten largest. Sequenced: peripheral blood or thyroid tissue (not recorded which). Every receptor here comes from an adult woman with Graves' disease, either hyperthyroidism or ophthalmopathy (not recorded which).

Notes on this clonotype: One base away lies a much larger clone, so this may be a sequencing read error. This chain links TRBV7-2 with TRBJ1-4, with D perhaps TRBD1 (5 bases). Germline V gives CDR1 SGHTA, CDR2 FQGNSA. The CDR3 covers 14 residues. This CDR3 reads CASSFLGVGEKLLF. The CDR3, as DNA: TGTGCCAGCAGCTTCTTGGGGGTCGGAGAAAAACTGCTTTTT.

This clonotype has at least ten counts. This chain uses TRBV20-1 with TRBJ1-1; D is perhaps TRBD1 (6 bases). This CDR3 spans 14 amino acids. Germline CDR1 is DFQATT and CDR2 is SNEGSKA (reference sequence). Trimming removed 0 bases at V and 6 bases at J, with 14 bases between. The CDR3 region is CSARDWRGEAEAFF. The CDR3 bases are TGCAGTGCTAGAGATTGGAGGGGGGAAGCTGAAGCTTTCTTT.

The rearrangement uses TRBV2 and TRBJ1-1; a weak D match, TRBD1 (6 bases). Trimming cost V 6 bases and J 3 bases, with 8 bases left between them. CDR3 length: 12 residues. From germline, CDR1 is SNHLY and CDR2 FYNNEI. The CDR3 is CASRGGDTEAFF. CDR3 sequence (DNA): TGTGCCAGCAGGGGGGGCGACACTGAAGCTTTCTTT.

V and J are TRBV6-5 and TRBJ2-5, with 8 bases fitting TRBD2. This CDR3 spans 14 amino acids. V dropped 5 bases and J dropped 4; count of bases not matched to a gene: 6. Germline V gives CDR1 MNHEY, CDR2 SVGAGI. Here the CDR3 DNA reads TGTGCCAGCAGTCCCGGGACTAGAAGAGAGACCCAGTACTTC. This sequence encodes CASSPGTRRETQYF.

V usage is TRBV7-9 and J usage is TRBJ2-6; possibly TRBD1 or TRBD2 for D (5 bases each). The CDR3 totals 17 residues. The ends were cut back, 5 bases at V and 0 bases at J, with 14 bases in the middle. The V gene's germline CDR1 is SEHNR and CDR2 FQNEAQ (reference sequence). CDR3 DNA: TGTGCCAGCAGCGTCCCGGGACCCTTCTCTGGGGCCAACGTCCTGACTTTC. It specifies CASSVPGPFSGANVLTF.

The chain uses TRBV14 and TRBJ2-7; D uncertain. Germline V gene lookup returns CDR1 SGHDN and CDR2 FVKESK. The length of the CDR3 is 15 residues. V shed 0 bases and J shed 3 bases, with 12 bases lying between them. The CDR3 here is CASSQEGQTRYEQYF. CDR3 coding DNA: TGTGCCAGCAGCCAAGAGGGCCAAACTCGCTACGAGCAGTACTTC.

The chain couples TRBV29-1 to TRBJ1-3; possible D gene TRBD1, 6 bases. The CDR3 totals 16 residues. CDR1 SQVTM and CDR2 ANQGSEA come from the germline V gene. Trimming stripped 4 bases from V and 0 bases from J, with 16 bases between. The CDR3 is CSVAGTPTYSGNTIYF. In nucleotides, the CDR3 is TGCAGCGTTGCTGGGACACCCACATACTCTGGAAACACCATATATTTT.

This clonotype was seen a few times. The chain links TRBV2 to TRBJ1-5; D is possibly TRBD1 (6 bases). The V end was cut by 9 bases, the J end by 3 bases, with 15 bases between. Germline lookup yields CDR1 SNHLY and CDR2 FYNNEI. CDR3 length: 14 residues. The CDR3 DNA is TGTGCCAGTGCTCTGGGGGCGCCCAATCAGCCCCAGCATTTT. It codes for CASALGAPNQPQHF.

V and J are TRBV7-6 and TRBJ1-5, with a tentative D call TRBD1 (5 bases). V shed 5 bases and J shed 11 bases, with 16 bases lying between them. The germline CDR1 and CDR2 sequences are SGHVS and FNYEAQ. The length of the CDR3 is 13 residues. Here the CDR3 DNA reads TGTGCCAGCAGCGCGGGGGTGGGTGAGACCCAGCATTTT. Residues: CASSAGVGETQHF. Using reference TRBV7-6 and TRBJ1-5 for the parts outside the CDR3, the full variable domain is GAGVSQSPRYKVTKRGQDVALRCDPISGHVSLYWYRQALGQGPEFLTYFNYEAQQDKSGLPNDRFSAERPEGSISTLTIQRTEQRDSAMYRCASSAGVGETQHFGDGTRLSIL.

This chain connects TRBV10-2 to TRBJ2-5; unclear D gene. Germline CDR1 is WSHSY and CDR2 is SAAADI. V was clipped by 2 bases and J by 0 bases, with 13 bases between them. The CDR3 spans 16 residues. The CDR3 loop is CASSEDMVGYQETQYF. CDR3 in DNA: TGCGCCAGCAGTGAGGATATGGTGGGATACCAAGAGACCCAGTACTTC.

V usage is TRBV20-1 and J usage is TRBJ2-5, with D possibly being TRBD2 (6 bases). V was trimmed by 0 bases and J by 5 bases, leaving 13 bases between them. This CDR3 has 14 amino acids. The V gene's germline CDR1 is DFQATT and CDR2 SNEGSKA (reference sequence). Here the CDR3 DNA reads TGCAGTGCTAGAGAGGGCAGGGCGGGGGAGACCCAGTACTTC. Its translation is CSAREGRAGETQYF.

This clonotype was observed many times. This chain links TRBV29-1 with TRBJ1-4; 8 nucleotides match TRBD1. The V gene end was trimmed by 6 bases and the J gene end by 5 bases; junction bases not matched to a gene: 20. The CDR3 totals 18 residues. CDR1 is SQVTM, CDR2 ANQGSEA, per germline. CDR3 residues: CSVDGGRRQGKRNEKLFF. The CDR3 DNA follows: TGCAGCGTCGATGGAGGGCGCAGACAGGGGAAGAGGAATGAAAAACTGTTTTTT.

This clonotype was detected many times. The chain uses TRBV6-5 and TRBJ1-5; the D is unclear. The germline V gene has CDR1 MNHEY and CDR2 SVGAGI. The CDR3 consists of 16 residues. Trimming cost V 5 bases and J 2 bases, with 16 bases left between them. CDR3 region: CASSPPGPWGNQPQHF. In DNA form, the CDR3 reads TGTGCCAGCAGTCCCCCAGGACCGTGGGGCAATCAGCCCCAGCATTTT.

As concerns this clonotype: It is likely a read error, because the conserved phenylalanine at the end of the CDR3 is missing. DNA for the CDR3: TGTGCCAGCAGCCAAGCCAGGGGGCAGAACACTGAAGCTTTCCTT. Translating gives CASSQARGQNTEAFL. The genes are TRBV7-2 and TRBJ1-1; TRBD1 matches at 8 bases. Trimming at V came to 5 bases and at J to 1 base, leaving 6 bases not matched to a gene. The CDR3 is 15 residues long. Germline V gene sequence: CDR1 SGHTA, CDR2 FQGNSA.

The table lists this clonotype with many counts. DNA for the CDR3: TGCGCCAGCAGCAAGGACAGGGCCGGAACTGAAGCTTTCTTT. It is translated as CASSKDRAGTEAFF. The chain employs TRBV5-1 and TRBJ1-1, with 8 bases fitting TRBD1. CDR1 is SGHRS and CDR2 is YFSETQ in the germline V gene. CDR3 length: 14 residues. After removal of 4 bases from V and 5 bases from J, the junction contained 7 bases not matched to a gene.

This clonotype was counted a few times. The gene calls are TRBV29-1 and TRBJ1-2, with D hard to call. Germline V CDR1 and CDR2: SQVTM, ANQGSEA. V lost 0 bases, J lost 4 bases, and 9 bases lay in between. The CDR3 spans 13 residues. The CDR3 DNA follows: TGCAGCGTTGAAGATGGTTTTGGCTATGGCTACACCTTC. Encoded protein: CSVEDGFGYGYTF.